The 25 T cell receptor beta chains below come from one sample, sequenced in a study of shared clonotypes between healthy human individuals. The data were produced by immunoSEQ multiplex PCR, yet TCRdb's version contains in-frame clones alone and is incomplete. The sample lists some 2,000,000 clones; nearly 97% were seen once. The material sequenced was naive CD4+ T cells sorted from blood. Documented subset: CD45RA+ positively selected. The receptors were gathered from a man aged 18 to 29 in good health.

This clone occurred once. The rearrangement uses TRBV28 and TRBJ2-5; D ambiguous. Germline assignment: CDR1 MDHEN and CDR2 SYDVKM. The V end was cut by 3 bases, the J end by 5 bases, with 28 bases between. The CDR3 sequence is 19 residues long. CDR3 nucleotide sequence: TGTGCCAGCAGTTTGGGGTTGTTGACGCGGCCCCGGCCTCGGGAGACCCAGTACTTC. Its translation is CASSLGLLTRPRPRETQYF. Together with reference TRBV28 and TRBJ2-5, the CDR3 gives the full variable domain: DVKVTQSSRYLVKRTGEKVFLECVQDMDHENMFWYRQDPGLGLRLIYFSYDVKMKEKGDIPEGYSVSREKKERFSLILESASTNQTSMYLCASSLGLLTRPRPRETQYFGPGTRLLVL.

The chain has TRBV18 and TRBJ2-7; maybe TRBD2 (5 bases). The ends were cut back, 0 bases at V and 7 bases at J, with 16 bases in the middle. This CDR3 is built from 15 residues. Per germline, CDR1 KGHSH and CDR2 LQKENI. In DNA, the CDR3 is TGTGCCAGCTCACCACCCGCCGGGATCCTGGGGGAGCAGTACTTC. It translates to CASSPPAGILGEQYF.

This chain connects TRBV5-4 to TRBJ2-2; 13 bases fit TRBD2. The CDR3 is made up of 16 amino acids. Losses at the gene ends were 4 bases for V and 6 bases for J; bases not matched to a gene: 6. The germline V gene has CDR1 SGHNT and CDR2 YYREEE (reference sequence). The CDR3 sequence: CASSRGLAGESGELFF. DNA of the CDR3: TGTGCCAGCAGCCGCGGACTAGCGGGAGAATCCGGGGAGCTGTTTTTT. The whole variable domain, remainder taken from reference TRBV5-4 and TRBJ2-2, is ETGVTQSPTHLIKTRGQQVTLRCSSQSGHNTVSWYQQALGQGPQFIFQYYREEENGRGNFPPRFSGLQFPNYSSELNVNALELDDSALYLCASSRGLAGESGELFFGEGSRLTVL.

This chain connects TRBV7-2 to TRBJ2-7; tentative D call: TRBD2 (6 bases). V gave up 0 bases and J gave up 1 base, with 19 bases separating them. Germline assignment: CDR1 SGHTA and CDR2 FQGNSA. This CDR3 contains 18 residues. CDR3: CASSLARRVWVDSYEQYF. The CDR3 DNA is TGTGCCAGCAGCTTAGCAAGGAGGGTTTGGGTGGATTCCTACGAGCAGTACTTC. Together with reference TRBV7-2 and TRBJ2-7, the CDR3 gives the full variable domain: GAGVSQSPSNKVTEKGKDVELRCDPISGHTALYWYRQSLGQGLEFLIYFQGNSAPDKSGLPSDRFSAERTGGSVSTLTIQRTQQEDSAVYLCASSLARRVWVDSYEQYFGPGTRLTVT.

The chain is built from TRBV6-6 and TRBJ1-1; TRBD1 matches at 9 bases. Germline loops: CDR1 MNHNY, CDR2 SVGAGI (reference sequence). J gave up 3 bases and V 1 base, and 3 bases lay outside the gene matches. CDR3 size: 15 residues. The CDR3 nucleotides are TGTGCCAGCAGTTACTGGGACAGGGTAGACACTGAAGCTTTCTTT. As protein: CASSYWDRVDTEAFF.

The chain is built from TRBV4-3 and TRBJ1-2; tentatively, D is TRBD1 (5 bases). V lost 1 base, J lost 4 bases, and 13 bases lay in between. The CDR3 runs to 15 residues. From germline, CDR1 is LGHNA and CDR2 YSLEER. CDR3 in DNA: TGCGCCAGCAGCCAAGGGACAACTTCTCCCTATGGCTACACCTTC. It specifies CASSQGTTSPYGYTF.

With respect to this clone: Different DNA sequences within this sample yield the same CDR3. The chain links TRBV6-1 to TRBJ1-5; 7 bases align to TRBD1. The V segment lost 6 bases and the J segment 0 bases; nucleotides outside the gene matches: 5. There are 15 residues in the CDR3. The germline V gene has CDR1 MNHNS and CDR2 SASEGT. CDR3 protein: CASSEQGYSNQPQHF. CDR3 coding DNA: TGTGCCAGCAGCGAACAGGGGTATAGCAATCAGCCCCAGCATTTT.

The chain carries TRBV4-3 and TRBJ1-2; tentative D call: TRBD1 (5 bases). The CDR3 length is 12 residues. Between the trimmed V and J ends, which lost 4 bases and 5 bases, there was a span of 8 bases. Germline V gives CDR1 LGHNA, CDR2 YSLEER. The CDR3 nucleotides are TGCGCCAGCAGCCGGGGCAATTATGGCTACACCTTC. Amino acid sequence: CASSRGNYGYTF.

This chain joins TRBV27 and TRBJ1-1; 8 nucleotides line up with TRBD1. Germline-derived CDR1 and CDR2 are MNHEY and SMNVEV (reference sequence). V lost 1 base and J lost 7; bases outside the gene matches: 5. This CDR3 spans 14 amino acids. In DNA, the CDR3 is TGTGCCAGCAGTTTATTGTCAGGGGGCCTTGAAGCTTTCTTT. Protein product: CASSLLSGGLEAFF.

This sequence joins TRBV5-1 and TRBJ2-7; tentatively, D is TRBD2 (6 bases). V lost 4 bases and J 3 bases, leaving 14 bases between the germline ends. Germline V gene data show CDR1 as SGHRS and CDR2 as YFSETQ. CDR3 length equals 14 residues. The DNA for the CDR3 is TGCGCCAGCAGCCGAATTAGCGGAGACTACGAGCAGTACTTC. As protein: CASSRISGDYEQYF.

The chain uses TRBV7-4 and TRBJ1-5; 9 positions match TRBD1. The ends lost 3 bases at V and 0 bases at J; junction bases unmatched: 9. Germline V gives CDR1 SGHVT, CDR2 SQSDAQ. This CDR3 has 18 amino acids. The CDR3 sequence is CASSLGDRETYSNQPQHF. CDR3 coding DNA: TGTGCCAGCAGCTTGGGGGACAGGGAGACATATAGCAATCAGCCCCAGCATTTT. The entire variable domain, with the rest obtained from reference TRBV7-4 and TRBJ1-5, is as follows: GAGVSQSPRYKVAKRGRDVALRCDSISGHVTLYWYRQTLGQGSEVLTYSQSDAQRDKSGRPSGRFSAERPERSVSTLKIQRTEQGDSAVYLCASSLGDRETYSNQPQHFGDGTRLSIL.

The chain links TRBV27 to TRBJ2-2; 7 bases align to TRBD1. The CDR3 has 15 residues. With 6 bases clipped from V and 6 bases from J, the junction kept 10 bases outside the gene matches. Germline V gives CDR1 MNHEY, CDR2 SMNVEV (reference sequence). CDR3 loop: CASSFRTGDSGELFF. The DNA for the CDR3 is TGTGCCAGCAGCTTCCGGACAGGAGATTCCGGGGAGCTGTTTTTT.

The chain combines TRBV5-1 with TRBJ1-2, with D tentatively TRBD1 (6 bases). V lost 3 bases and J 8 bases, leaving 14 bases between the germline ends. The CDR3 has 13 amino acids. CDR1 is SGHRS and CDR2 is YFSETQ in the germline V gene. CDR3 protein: CASSSTGPFGYTF. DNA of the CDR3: TGCGCCAGCAGCTCAACAGGGCCCTTCGGCTACACCTTC. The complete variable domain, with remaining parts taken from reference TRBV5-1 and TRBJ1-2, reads KAGVTQTPRYLIKTRGQQVTLSCSPISGHRSVSWYQQTPGQGLQFLFEYFSETQRNKGNFPGRFSGRQFSNSRSEMNVSTLELGDSALYLCASSSTGPFGYTFGSGTRLTVV.

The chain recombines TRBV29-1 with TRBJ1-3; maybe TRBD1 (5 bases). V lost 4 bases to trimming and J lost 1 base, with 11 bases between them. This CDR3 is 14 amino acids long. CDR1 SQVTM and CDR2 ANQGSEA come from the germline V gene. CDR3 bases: TGCAGCGTTGCTGACAGTGGATCTGGAAACACCATATATTTT. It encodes CSVADSGSGNTIYF.

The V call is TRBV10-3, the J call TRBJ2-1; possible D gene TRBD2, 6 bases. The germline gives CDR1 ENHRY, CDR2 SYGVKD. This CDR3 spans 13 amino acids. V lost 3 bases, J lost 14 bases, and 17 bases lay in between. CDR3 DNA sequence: TGTGCCATCAGTGACATTTCGGGGGAATTGGAGTTCTTC. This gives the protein CAISDISGELEFF.

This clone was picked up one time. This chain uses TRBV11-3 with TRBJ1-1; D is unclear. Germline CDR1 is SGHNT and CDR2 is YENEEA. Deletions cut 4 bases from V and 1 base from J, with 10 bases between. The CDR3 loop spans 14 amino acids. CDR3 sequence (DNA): TGTGCCAGCAGCTCTTCTGGACCGAACACTGAAGCTTTCTTT. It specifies CASSSSGPNTEAFF.

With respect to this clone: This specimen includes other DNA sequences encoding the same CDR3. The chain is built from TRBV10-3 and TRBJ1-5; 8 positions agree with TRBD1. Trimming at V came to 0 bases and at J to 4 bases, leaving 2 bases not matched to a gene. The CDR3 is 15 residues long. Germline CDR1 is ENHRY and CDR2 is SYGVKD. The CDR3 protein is CAISESGTGNQPQHF. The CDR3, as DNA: TGTGCCATCAGTGAGTCGGGGACAGGTAATCAGCCCCAGCATTTT.

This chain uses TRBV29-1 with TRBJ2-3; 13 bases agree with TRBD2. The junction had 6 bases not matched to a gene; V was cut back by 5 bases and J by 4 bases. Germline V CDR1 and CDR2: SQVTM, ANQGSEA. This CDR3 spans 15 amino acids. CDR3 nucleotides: TGCAGCGTTTCCACTAGCGGGGGGGCCCCAGATACGCAGTATTTT. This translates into CSVSTSGGAPDTQYF.

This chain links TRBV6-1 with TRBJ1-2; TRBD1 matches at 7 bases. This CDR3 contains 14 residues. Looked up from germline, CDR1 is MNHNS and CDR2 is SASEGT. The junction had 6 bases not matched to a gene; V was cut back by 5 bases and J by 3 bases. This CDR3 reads CASSIRQGDYGYTF. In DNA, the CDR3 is TGTGCCAGCAGTATCCGACAGGGCGACTATGGCTACACCTTC.

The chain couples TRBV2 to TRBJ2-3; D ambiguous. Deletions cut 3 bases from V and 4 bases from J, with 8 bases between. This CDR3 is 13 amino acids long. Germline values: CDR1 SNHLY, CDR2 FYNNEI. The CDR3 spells CASSEHVPDTQYF. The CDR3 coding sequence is TGTGCCAGCAGTGAGCATGTGCCAGATACGCAGTATTTT.

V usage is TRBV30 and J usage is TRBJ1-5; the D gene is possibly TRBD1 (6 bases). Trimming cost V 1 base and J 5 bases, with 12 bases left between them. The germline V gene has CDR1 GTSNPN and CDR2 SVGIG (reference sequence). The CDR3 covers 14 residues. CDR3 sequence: CAWSAGGGHQPQHF. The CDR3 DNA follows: TGTGCCTGGAGTGCCGGGGGGGGCCATCAGCCCCAGCATTTT.

CDR3 sequence: CASRLLAGGAYEQFF. For the CDR3, the DNA is TGTGCCAGCAGATTACTAGCGGGAGGTGCGTATGAGCAGTTCTTC. The V call is TRBV6-4, the J call TRBJ2-1; 12 nucleotides match TRBD2. Germline V gene lookup returns CDR1 MRHNA and CDR2 SNTAGT. The ends lost 6 bases at V and 8 bases at J; junction bases unmatched: 8. There are 15 residues in the CDR3.

CDR3 sequence (DNA): TGCAGCGTGGACATCAGCACAGATACGCAGTATTTT. Its translation: CSVDISTDTQYF. The gene calls are TRBV29-1 and TRBJ2-3, with a weak D call TRBD1 (5 bases). This CDR3 is 12 amino acids long. Per germline, CDR1 SQVTM and CDR2 ANQGSEA. Trimming pared 6 bases from V and 0 bases from J, leaving 7 bases between.

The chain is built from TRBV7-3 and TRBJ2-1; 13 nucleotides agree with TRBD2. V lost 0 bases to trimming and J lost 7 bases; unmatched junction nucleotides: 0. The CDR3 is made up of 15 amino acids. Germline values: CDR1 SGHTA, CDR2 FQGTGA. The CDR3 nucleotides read TGTGCCAGCAGCTTAACGACTAGCGGGGGGAATGAGCAGTTCTTC. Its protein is CASSLTTSGGNEQFF.

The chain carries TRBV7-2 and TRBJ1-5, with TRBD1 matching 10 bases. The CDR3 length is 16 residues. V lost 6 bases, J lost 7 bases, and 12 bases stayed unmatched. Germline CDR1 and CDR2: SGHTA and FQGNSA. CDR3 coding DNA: TGTGCCAGCAGTCGAGCCGGGACAGGGGCGCCCCAGCCCCAGCATTTT. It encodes CASSRAGTGAPQPQHF.